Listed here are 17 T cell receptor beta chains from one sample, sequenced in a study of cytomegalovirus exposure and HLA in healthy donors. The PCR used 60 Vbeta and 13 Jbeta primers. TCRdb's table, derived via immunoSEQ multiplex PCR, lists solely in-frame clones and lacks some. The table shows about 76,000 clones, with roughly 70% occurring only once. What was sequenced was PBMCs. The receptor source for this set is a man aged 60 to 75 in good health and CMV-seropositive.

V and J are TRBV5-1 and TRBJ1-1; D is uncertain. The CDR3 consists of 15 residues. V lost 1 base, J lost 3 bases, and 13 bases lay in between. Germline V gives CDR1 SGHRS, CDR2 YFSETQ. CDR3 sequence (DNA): TGCGCCAGCAGCTTGATGCCAGCCAGGCACACTGAAGCTTTCTTT. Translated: CASSLMPARHTEAFF.

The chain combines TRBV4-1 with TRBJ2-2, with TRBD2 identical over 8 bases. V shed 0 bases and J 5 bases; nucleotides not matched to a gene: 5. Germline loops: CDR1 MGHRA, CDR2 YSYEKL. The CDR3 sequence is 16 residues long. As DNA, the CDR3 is TGCGCCAGCAGCCAAGATAAGGGACTAGGGACCGGGGAGCTGTTTTTT. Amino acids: CASSQDKGLGTGELFF.

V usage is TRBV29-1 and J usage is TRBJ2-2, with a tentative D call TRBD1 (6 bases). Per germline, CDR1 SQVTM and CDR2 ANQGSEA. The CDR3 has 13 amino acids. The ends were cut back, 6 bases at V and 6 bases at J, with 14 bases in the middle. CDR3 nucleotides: TGCAGCGTCCAACAGGGTGATGCCGGGGAGCTGTTTTTT. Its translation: CSVQQGDAGELFF.

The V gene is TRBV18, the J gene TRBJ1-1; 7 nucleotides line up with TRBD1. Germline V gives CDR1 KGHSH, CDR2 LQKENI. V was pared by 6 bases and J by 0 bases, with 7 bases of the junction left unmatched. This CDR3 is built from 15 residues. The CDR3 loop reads CASSDDRAMNTEAFF. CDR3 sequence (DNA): TGTGCCAGCTCGGACGACAGGGCAATGAACACTGAAGCTTTCTTT.

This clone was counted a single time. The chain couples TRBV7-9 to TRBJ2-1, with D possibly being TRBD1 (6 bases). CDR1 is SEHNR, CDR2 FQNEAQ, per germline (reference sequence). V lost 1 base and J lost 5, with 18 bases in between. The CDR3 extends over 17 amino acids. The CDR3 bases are TGTGCCAGCAGCTTAGGACAGGTACTATCTGGCCACAATGAGCAGTTCTTC. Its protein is CASSLGQVLSGHNEQFF.

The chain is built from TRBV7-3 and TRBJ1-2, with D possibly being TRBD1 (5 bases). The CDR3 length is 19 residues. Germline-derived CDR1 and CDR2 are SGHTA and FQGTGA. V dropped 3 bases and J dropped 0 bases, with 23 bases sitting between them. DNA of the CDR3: TGTGCCAGCAGCTTCGCCCCTGGAGGGGTGACGGGGACTAACTATGGCTACACCTTC. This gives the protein CASSFAPGGVTGTNYGYTF.

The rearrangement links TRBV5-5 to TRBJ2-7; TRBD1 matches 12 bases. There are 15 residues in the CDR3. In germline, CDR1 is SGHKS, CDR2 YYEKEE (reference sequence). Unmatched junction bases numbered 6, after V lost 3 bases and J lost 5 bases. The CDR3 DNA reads TGTGCCAGCAGCTCGTCCGGGACAGGGGGCGACGAGCAGTACTTC. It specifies CASSSSGTGGDEQYF.

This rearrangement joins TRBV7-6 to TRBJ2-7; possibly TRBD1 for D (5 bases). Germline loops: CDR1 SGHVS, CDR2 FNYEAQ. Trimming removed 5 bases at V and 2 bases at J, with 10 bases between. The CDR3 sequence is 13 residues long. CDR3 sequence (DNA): TGTGCCAGCAGCCCAGGGCCCGCCTACGAGCAGTACTTC. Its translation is CASSPGPAYEQYF.

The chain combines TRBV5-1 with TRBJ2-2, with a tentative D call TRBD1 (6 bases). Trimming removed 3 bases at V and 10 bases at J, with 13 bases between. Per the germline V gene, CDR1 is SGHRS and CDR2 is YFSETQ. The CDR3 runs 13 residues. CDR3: CASSWNRVAELFF. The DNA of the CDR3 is TGCGCCAGCAGCTGGAACAGGGTGGCGGAGCTGTTTTTT.

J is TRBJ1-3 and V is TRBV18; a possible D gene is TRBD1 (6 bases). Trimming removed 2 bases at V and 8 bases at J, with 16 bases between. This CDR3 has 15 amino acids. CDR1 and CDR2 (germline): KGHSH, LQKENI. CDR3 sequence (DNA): TGTGCCAGCTCACCAGATTTGGGGGCCCGGTACACCATATATTTT. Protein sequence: CASSPDLGARYTIYF.

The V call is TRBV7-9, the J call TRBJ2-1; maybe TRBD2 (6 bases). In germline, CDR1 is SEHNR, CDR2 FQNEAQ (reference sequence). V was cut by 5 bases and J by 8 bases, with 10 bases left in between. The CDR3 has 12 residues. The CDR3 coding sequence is TGTGCCAGCAGCCCAACTAGCTATGAGCAGTTCTTC. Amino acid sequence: CASSPTSYEQFF.

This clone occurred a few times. CDR3 sequence: CASSYSGTGGAGELFF. CDR3 DNA: TGTGCCAGCAGTTACTCGGGGACAGGAGGGGCCGGGGAGCTGTTTTTT. The chain combines TRBV6-6 with TRBJ2-2; 8 positions match TRBD1. From germline, CDR1 is MNHNY and CDR2 SVGAGI (reference sequence). Losses at the gene ends were 0 bases for V and 6 bases for J; bases not matched to a gene: 6. The CDR3 is 16 residues long.

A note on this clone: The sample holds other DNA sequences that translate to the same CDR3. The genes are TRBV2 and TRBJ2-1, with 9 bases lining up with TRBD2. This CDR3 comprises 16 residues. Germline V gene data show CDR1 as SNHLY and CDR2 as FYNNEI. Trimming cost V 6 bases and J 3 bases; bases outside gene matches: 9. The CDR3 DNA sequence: TGTGCCAGCAGACGAAACCTAGCGGGGATCTACAATGAGCAGTTCTTC. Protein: CASRRNLAGIYNEQFF.

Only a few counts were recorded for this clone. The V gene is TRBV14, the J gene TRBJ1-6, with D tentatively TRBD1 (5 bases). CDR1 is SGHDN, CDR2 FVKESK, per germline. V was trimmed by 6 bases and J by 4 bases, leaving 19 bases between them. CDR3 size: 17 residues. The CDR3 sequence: CASSRYPTDGYNSPLHF. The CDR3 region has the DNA TGTGCCAGCAGTCGATACCCGACAGACGGTTATAATTCACCCCTCCACTTT.

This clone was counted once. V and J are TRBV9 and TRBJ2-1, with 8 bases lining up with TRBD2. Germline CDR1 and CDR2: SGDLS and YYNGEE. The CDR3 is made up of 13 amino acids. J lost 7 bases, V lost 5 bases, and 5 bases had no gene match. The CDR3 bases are TGTGCCAGCAGAGCGGGAGAGGGAAATGAGCAGTTCTTC. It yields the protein CASRAGEGNEQFF.

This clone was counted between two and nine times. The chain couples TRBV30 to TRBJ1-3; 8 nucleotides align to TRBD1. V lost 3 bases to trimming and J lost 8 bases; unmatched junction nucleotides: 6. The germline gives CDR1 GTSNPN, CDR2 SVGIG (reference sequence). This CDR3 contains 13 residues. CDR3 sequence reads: CAWSRGPSDTIYF. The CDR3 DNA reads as TGTGCCTGGAGCAGGGGGCCCTCGGACACCATATATTTT.

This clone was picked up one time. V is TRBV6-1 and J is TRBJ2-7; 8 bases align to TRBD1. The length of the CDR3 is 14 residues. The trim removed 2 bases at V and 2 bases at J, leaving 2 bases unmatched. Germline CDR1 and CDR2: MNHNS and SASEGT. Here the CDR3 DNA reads TGTGCCAGCAGTGAATGGACAGGGCCCTACGAGCAGTACTTC. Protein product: CASSEWTGPYEQYF.